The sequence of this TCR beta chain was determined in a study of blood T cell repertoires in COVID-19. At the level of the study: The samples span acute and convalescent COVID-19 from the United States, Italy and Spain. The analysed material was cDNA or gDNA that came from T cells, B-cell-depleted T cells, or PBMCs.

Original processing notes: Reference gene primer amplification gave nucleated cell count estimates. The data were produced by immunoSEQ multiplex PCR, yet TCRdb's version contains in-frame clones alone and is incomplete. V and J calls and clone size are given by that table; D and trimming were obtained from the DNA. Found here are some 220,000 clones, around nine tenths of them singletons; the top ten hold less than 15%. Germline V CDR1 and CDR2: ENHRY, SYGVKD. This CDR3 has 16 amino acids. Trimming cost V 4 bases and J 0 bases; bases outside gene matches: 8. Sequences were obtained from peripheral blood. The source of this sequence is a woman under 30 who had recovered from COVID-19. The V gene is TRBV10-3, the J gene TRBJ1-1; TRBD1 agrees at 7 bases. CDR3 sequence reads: CAISAGTEDMNTEAFF. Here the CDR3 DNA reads TGTGCCATCAGTGCCGGGACAGAAGATATGAACACTGAAGCTTTCTTT.